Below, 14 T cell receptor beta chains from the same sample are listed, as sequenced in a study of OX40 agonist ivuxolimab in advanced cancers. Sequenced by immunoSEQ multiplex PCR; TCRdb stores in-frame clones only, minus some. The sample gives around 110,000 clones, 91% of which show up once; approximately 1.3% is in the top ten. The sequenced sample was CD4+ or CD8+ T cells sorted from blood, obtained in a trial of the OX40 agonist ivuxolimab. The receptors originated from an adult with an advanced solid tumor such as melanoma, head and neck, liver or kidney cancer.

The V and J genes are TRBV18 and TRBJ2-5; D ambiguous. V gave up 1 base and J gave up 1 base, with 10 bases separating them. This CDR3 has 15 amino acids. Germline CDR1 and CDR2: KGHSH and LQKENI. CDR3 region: CASSPRGGGQETQYF. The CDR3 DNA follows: TGTGCCAGCTCACCACGCGGCGGTGGCCAAGAGACCCAGTACTTC. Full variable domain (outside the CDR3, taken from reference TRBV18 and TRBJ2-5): NAGVMQNPRHLVRRRGQEARLRCSPMKGHSHVYWYRQLPEEGLKFMVYLQKENIIDESGMPKERFSAEFPKEGPSILRIQQVVRGDSAAYFCASSPRGGGQETQYFGPGTRLLVL.

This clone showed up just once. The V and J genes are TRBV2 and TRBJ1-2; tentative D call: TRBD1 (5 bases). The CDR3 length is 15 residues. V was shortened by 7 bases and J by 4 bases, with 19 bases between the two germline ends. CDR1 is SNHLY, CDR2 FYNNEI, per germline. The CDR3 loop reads CASKSGSKRGYGYTF. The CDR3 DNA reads TGTGCCAGCAAGTCGGGCAGCAAAAGGGGCTATGGCTACACCTTC.

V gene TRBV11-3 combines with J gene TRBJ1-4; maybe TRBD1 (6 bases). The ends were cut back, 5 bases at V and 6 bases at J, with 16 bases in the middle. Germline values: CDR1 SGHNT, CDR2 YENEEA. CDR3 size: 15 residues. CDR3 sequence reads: CASSLTGIVDEKLFF. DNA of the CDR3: TGTGCCAGCAGCCTTACAGGGATAGTCGATGAAAAACTGTTTTTT.

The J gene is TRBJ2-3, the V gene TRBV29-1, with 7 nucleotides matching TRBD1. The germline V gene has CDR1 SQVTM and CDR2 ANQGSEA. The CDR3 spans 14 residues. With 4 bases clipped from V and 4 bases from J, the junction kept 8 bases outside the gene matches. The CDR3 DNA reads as TGCAGCGTTGCCGCCCCACAGGGGTCAGATACGCAGTATTTT. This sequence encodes CSVAAPQGSDTQYF.

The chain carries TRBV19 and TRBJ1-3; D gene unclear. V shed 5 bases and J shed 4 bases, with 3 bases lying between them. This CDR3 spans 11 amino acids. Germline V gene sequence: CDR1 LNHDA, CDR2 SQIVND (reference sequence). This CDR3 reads CASSPGNTIYF. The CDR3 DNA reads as TGTGCCAGTAGTCCCGGAAACACCATATATTTT.

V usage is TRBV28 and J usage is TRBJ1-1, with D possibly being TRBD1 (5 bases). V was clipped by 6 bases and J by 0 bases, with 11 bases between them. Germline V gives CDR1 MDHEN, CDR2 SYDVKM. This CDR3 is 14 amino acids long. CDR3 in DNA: TGTGCCAGCAGCAAGGGACTATTGAACACTGAAGCTTTCTTT. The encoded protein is CASSKGLLNTEAFF.

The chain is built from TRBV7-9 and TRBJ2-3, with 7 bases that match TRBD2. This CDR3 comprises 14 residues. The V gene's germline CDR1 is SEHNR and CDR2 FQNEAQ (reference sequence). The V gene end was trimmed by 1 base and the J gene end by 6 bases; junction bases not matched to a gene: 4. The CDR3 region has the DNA TGTGCCAGCAGCTTAGAGAGGGGAGGGGATACGCAGTATTTT. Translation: CASSLERGGDTQYF.

The CDR3 is CASSDTGIPYYGYTF. CDR3 bases: TGTGCCAGCAGCGATACAGGGATCCCTTACTATGGCTACACCTTC. The chain has TRBV6-6 and TRBJ1-2, with a possible D match to TRBD1 (6 bases). Trimming removed 6 bases from V and 3 bases from J, with 17 bases in between. Germline values: CDR1 MNHNY, CDR2 SVGAGI (reference sequence). The length of the CDR3 is 15 residues.

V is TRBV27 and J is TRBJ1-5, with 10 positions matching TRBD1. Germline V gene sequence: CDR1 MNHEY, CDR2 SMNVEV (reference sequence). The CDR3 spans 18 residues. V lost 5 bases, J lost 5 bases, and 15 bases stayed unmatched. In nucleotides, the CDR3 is TGTGCCAGCAGTCCCTTAACTATTGGACAGGGGGACGATCAGCCCCAGCATTTT. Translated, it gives CASSPLTIGQGDDQPQHF.

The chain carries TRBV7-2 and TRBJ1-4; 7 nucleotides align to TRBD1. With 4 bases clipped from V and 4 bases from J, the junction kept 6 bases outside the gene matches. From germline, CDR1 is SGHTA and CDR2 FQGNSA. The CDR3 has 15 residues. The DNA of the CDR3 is TGTGCCAGCAGCTCCCAGGGGGTCCTTAATGAAAAACTGTTTTTT. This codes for CASSSQGVLNEKLFF.

The chain's CDR3 is CASRAGGTANEKLFF. CDR3 nucleotide sequence: TGCGCCAGCAGAGCCGGAGGTACCGCTAATGAAAAACTGTTTTTT. The V call is TRBV5-1, the J call TRBJ1-4, with unresolved D. The V end lost 5 bases, the J end lost 3 bases, and 14 bases lay between the germline ends. Germline V gene sequence: CDR1 SGHRS, CDR2 YFSETQ. This CDR3 is built from 15 residues.

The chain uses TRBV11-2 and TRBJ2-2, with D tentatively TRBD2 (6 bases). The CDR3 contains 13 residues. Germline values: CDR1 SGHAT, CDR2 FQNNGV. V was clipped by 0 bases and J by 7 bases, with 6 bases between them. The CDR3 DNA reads TGTGCCAGCAGCTTAGAGGGGGGCGGGGAGCTGTTTTTT. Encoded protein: CASSLEGGGELFF.

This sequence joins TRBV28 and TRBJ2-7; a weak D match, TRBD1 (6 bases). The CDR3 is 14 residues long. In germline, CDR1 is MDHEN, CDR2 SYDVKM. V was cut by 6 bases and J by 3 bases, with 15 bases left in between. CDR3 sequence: CASRPGTPHYEQYF. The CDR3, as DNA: TGTGCCAGCAGGCCCGGGACACCTCACTACGAGCAGTACTTC. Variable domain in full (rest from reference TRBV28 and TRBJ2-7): DVKVTQSSRYLVKRTGEKVFLECVQDMDHENMFWYRQDPGLGLRLIYFSYDVKMKEKGDIPEGYSVSREKKERFSLILESASTNQTSMYLCASRPGTPHYEQYFGPGTRLTVT.

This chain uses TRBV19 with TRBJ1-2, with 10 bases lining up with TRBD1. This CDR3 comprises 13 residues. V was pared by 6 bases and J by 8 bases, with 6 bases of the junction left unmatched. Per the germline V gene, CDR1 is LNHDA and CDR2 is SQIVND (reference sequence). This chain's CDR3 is CASRRTGGDGYTF. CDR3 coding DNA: TGTGCCAGTAGGCGGACAGGGGGGGACGGCTACACCTTC.